This T cell receptor beta chain is from a study of monozygotic twins with inflammatory bowel disease. One entry per CDR3 protein, without DNA, is what TCRdb gives after re-calling the 5' RACE reads. The sample's table shows 140,000 to 150,000 distinct CDR3 sequences. Germline V gene lookup returns CDR1 SGHAT and CDR2 FQNNGV. This CDR3 has 16 amino acids. This rearrangement joins TRBV11-2 to TRBJ1-3. Sample: blood. The sequence came from a human donor with ulcerative colitis or Crohn's disease, or a healthy co-twin of an affected twin (not recorded which). The CDR3 loop reads CASSLTRAASGNTIYF.